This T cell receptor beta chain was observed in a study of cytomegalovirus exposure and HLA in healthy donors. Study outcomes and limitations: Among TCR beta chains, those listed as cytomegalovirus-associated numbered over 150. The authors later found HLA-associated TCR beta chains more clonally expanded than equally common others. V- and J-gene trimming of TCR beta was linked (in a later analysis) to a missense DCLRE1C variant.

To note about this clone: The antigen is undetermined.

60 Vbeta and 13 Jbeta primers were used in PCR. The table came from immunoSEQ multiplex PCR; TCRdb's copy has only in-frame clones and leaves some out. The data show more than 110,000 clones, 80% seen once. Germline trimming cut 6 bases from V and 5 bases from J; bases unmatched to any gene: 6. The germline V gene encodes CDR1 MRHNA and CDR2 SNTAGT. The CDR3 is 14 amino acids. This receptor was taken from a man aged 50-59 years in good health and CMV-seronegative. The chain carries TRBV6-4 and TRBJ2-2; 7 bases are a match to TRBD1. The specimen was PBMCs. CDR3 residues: CASRAGTETGELFF. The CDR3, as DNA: TGTGCCAGCAGAGCCGGGACAGAGACCGGGGAGCTGTTTTTT.